These 16 T cell receptor beta chains share one sample of origin, sequenced in a study of a mutant IDH1 vaccine in newly diagnosed glioma. Sample time point: week 11, during vaccination. Mutant IDH1 20-mer peptide, at 300 ug, made up each vaccine dose, with topical imiquimod. Assay: immunoSEQ multiplex PCR; the TCRdb copy retains only in-frame clones and omits some. Here the sample spans about 130,000 clones, roughly 77% being singletons. Which antigens these TCRs recognize remains unknown. Source: PBMCs, taken from a glioma patient whose treatment included an IDH1 peptide vaccine. The receptors were gathered from a man aged 35-49 years with glioma.

The rearrangement joins TRBV7-9 to TRBJ1-3, with D unresolved. The CDR3 runs to 15 residues. The V gene lost 5 bases and the J gene lost 1 base, with 12 bases spanning the gap. Germline CDR1 is SEHNR and CDR2 is FQNEAQ (reference sequence). The CDR3 region is CASSVEGKSGNTIYF. In DNA form, the CDR3 reads TGTGCCAGCAGCGTCGAAGGGAAGTCTGGAAACACCATATATTTT.

CDR3 in amino acids: CASRTGANYNSPLHF. The DNA of the CDR3 is TGCGCCAGCCGTACGGGGGCCAACTATAATTCACCCCTCCACTTT. The chain links TRBV10-2 to TRBJ1-6; D perhaps matches TRBD1 (6 bases). Germline V gene sequence: CDR1 WSHSY, CDR2 SAAADI. V lost 8 bases and J 3 bases, leaving 14 bases between the germline ends. The CDR3 runs to 15 residues.

This sequence joins TRBV15 and TRBJ1-2, with 7 bases identical to TRBD1. In germline, CDR1 is LNHNV, CDR2 YYDKDF (reference sequence). This CDR3 contains 14 residues. After removal of 0 bases from V and 2 bases from J, the junction contained 0 bases not matched to a gene. CDR3 sequence: CATSRDRGNYGYTF. The CDR3 DNA follows: TGTGCCACCAGCAGAGACAGGGGGAACTATGGCTACACCTTC. The entire variable domain, with the rest obtained from reference TRBV15 and TRBJ1-2, is as follows: DAMVIQNPRYQVTQFGKPVTLSCSQTLNHNVMYWYQQKSSQAPKLLFHYYDKDFNNEADTPDNFQSRRPNTSFCFLDIRSPGLGDTAMYLCATSRDRGNYGYTFGSGTRLTVV.

The chain combines TRBV10-3 with TRBJ2-5; D is unresolved. V was trimmed by 2 bases and J by 4 bases, leaving 8 bases between them. This CDR3 contains 13 residues. Germline-derived CDR1 and CDR2 are ENHRY and SYGVKD. CDR3 residues: CAISERARETQYF. The CDR3 region has the DNA TGTGCCATCAGTGAGAGGGCTAGAGAGACCCAGTACTTC.

V usage is TRBV7-2 and J usage is TRBJ2-5, with D possibly TRBD2 on 6 matching bases. The V end was cut by 5 bases, the J end by 2 bases, with 15 bases between. Germline loops: CDR1 SGHTA, CDR2 FQGNSA. The CDR3 contains 15 residues. The DNA of the CDR3 is TGTGCCAGCAGCCCGTCGCGCGGGAAGCAAGAGACCCAGTACTTC. Its protein product is CASSPSRGKQETQYF.

This clone is categorized as medium-sized. The V and J genes are TRBV28 and TRBJ1-2; D perhaps matches TRBD1 (6 bases). The CDR3 sequence is 16 residues long. V lost 7 bases to trimming and J lost 2 bases, with 20 bases between them. CDR1 is MDHEN, CDR2 SYDVKM, per germline. CDR3 in amino acids: CASTIIRGQGNYGYTF. The DNA of the CDR3 is TGTGCCAGCACCATTATAAGGGGCCAGGGGAACTATGGCTACACCTTC.

V usage is TRBV9 and J usage is TRBJ2-1; 7 bases line up with TRBD1. Trimming removed 3 bases from V and 9 bases from J; junction bases left unmatched: 9. CDR3 length: 14 residues. The germline CDR1 and CDR2 sequences are SGDLS and YYNGEE. The CDR3 coding sequence is TGTGCCAGCAGCGGAACCGGGACAGCCCTTGAGCAGTTCTTC. Residues: CASSGTGTALEQFF.

This clone was picked up one time. The chain couples TRBV7-2 to TRBJ1-1; TRBD1 agrees at 7 bases. The junction had 9 bases not matched to a gene; V was cut back by 5 bases and J by 0 bases. The length of the CDR3 is 16 residues. In germline, CDR1 is SGHTA, CDR2 FQGNSA. The DNA of the CDR3 is TGTGCCAGCAGCACACACAGGGGAATTATGAACACTGAAGCTTTCTTT. Protein: CASSTHRGIMNTEAFF.

A remark on this clone: This same CDR3 is encoded by further DNA sequences in the sample. The chain joins TRBV7-2 to TRBJ2-5, with D uncertain. The V gene lost 4 bases and the J gene lost 2 bases, with 2 bases spanning the gap. This CDR3 has 11 residues. The germline CDR1 and CDR2 sequences are SGHTA and FQGNSA. CDR3 sequence reads: CASSSQETQYF. The CDR3 DNA follows: TGTGCCAGCAGCTCTCAAGAGACCCAGTACTTC.

This clone turned up a few times. The CDR3 bases are TGTGCCAGCTCACCCCTAGGTCTTTCGAACACTGAAGCTTTCTTT. It encodes CASSPLGLSNTEAFF. This chain uses TRBV18 with TRBJ1-1; D remains unclear. Between the trimmed V and J ends, which lost 3 bases and 1 base, there was a span of 12 bases. The CDR3 has 15 residues. Germline loops: CDR1 KGHSH, CDR2 LQKENI. Full variable domain (missing parts from reference TRBV18 and TRBJ1-1): NAGVMQNPRHLVRRRGQEARLRCSPMKGHSHVYWYRQLPEEGLKFMVYLQKENIIDESGMPKERFSAEFPKEGPSILRIQQVVRGDSAAYFCASSPLGLSNTEAFFGQGTRLTVV.

This sequence joins TRBV28 and TRBJ2-1, with a weak D call TRBD2 (6 bases). In germline, CDR1 is MDHEN, CDR2 SYDVKM. The V end was cut by 5 bases, the J end by 5 bases, with 19 bases between. The CDR3 runs to 16 residues. Here the CDR3 DNA reads TGTGCCAGCAGTCCAGCCGGGACTTATAGGGACAATGAGCAGTTCTTC. This encodes CASSPAGTYRDNEQFF.

The chain recombines TRBV10-3 with TRBJ2-7; D gene unclear. CDR1 and CDR2 from the germline V gene are ENHRY and SYGVKD. The CDR3 totals 12 residues. V gave up 6 bases and J gave up 3 bases, with 9 bases separating them. CDR3 loop: CAISQDGYEQYF. CDR3 in DNA: TGTGCCATCAGCCAGGACGGCTACGAGCAGTACTTC.

The chain has TRBV7-9 and TRBJ1-5; D may be TRBD1 (6 bases). The V end lost 7 bases, the J end lost 3 bases, and 13 bases lay between the germline ends. Germline values: CDR1 SEHNR, CDR2 FQNEAQ (reference sequence). This CDR3 has 14 residues. CDR3: CASTERGSNQPQHF. In DNA, the CDR3 is TGTGCCAGCACCGAGAGGGGGTCCAATCAGCCCCAGCATTTT.

The chain has TRBV4-3 and TRBJ1-1, with a weak D call TRBD1 (6 bases). V lost 3 bases to trimming and J lost 1 base, with 9 bases between them. The CDR3 totals 14 residues. Germline assignment: CDR1 LGHNA and CDR2 YSLEER. The CDR3 nucleotides read TGCGCCAGCAGCCACCTGGGGGCGAACACTGAAGCTTTCTTT. It codes for CASSHLGANTEAFF.

The rearrangement joins TRBV19 to TRBJ2-7; TRBD1 is a possible D gene (7 bases). Germline loops: CDR1 LNHDA, CDR2 SQIVND (reference sequence). The CDR3 totals 14 residues. V lost 1 base and J lost 6, with 13 bases in between. The CDR3 sequence: CASSIGRGTVEQYF. In DNA form, the CDR3 reads TGTGCCAGTAGTATAGGCAGGGGGACTGTCGAGCAGTACTTC.

This sequence joins TRBV29-1 and TRBJ2-1, with 7 bases fitting TRBD2. With 7 bases clipped from V and 6 bases from J, the junction kept 6 bases outside the gene matches. The CDR3 extends over 12 amino acids. Germline CDR1 SQVTM, CDR2 ANQGSEA. The CDR3 region is CSAMGGSNEQFF. The CDR3 bases are TGCAGCGCCATGGGGGGGAGCAATGAGCAGTTCTTC.